Shown below are 28 T cell receptor beta chains from a single sample sequenced in a study of cytomegalovirus exposure and HLA in healthy donors. The PCR employed 60 Vbeta primers together with 13 Jbeta primers. Sequencing used immunoSEQ multiplex PCR; TCRdb keeps in-frame clones, though not all of them. The repertoire has about 160,000 clones, 76% of them found once; the top ten carry less than 1%. The specimen sequenced was PBMCs. Receptor source: a female donor in good health and CMV-seronegative.

The rearrangement links TRBV6-5 to TRBJ2-3; weak D call: TRBD1 (6 bases). Germline V gene sequence: CDR1 MNHEY, CDR2 SVGAGI. V was cut by 4 bases and J by 3 bases, with 14 bases left in between. The CDR3 totals 15 residues. CDR3 residues: CASSSYRVRTDTQYF. DNA of the CDR3: TGTGCCAGCAGTTCTTACAGGGTCAGGACAGATACGCAGTATTTT.

The rearrangement joins TRBV6-6 to TRBJ2-7; 10 nucleotides line up with TRBD1. V lost 5 bases, J lost 3 bases, and 7 bases stayed unmatched. CDR3 length equals 15 residues. Germline assignment: CDR1 MNHNY and CDR2 SVGAGI (reference sequence). The CDR3: CASSTQGQGNYEQYF. Written as DNA, the CDR3 is TGTGCCAGCAGTACCCAGGGACAGGGGAACTACGAGCAGTACTTC.

The rearrangement joins TRBV7-9 to TRBJ2-1, with D possibly being TRBD1 (5 bases). Deletions cut 6 bases from V and 4 bases from J, with 10 bases between. Looked up from germline, CDR1 is SEHNR and CDR2 is FQNEAQ (reference sequence). This CDR3 spans 13 amino acids. CDR3 bases: TGTGCCAGCAGTTTGACAGTTTACAATGAGCAGTTCTTC. Amino acid sequence: CASSLTVYNEQFF.

This chain connects TRBV5-1 to TRBJ1-2, with D hard to call. Between the trimmed V and J ends, which lost 0 bases and 0 bases, there was a span of 12 bases. There are 16 residues in the CDR3. The germline V gene encodes CDR1 SGHRS and CDR2 YFSETQ. CDR3 amino acids: CASSLVTSPANYGYTF. CDR3 in DNA: TGCGCCAGCAGCTTGGTCACCTCCCCGGCTAACTATGGCTACACCTTC.

This chain links TRBV5-4 with TRBJ2-2; the D is unclear. Deletions cut 3 bases from V and 11 bases from J, with 23 bases between. The germline V gene encodes CDR1 SGHNT and CDR2 YYREEE (reference sequence). The CDR3 sequence is 16 residues long. DNA for the CDR3: TGTGCCAGCAGCTCCCAAGATGGCCTAGGATGGCACGAGCTGTTTTTT. Translating it yields CASSSQDGLGWHELFF.

The chain couples TRBV6-5 to TRBJ2-3; 10 bases agree with TRBD2. J lost 4 bases, V lost 7 bases, and 8 bases had no gene match. The CDR3 runs to 15 residues. CDR1 MNHEY and CDR2 SVGAGI come from the germline V gene. The CDR3 DNA reads as TGTGCCAGCACCCCCGAGCGGGAGGGGTCAGATACGCAGTATTTT. Translation: CASTPEREGSDTQYF.

As DNA, the CDR3 is TGCGCCAGCAGCTTTCCCAGGACAGGCGGCGGCTACACCTTC. It codes for CASSFPRTGGGYTF. V usage is TRBV5-1 and J usage is TRBJ1-2; 7 nucleotides agree with TRBD1. Unmatched junction bases numbered 9, after V lost 2 bases and J lost 8 bases. Germline V CDR1 and CDR2: SGHRS, YFSETQ. The CDR3 totals 14 residues.

This clone was recorded only once. V is TRBV4-3 and J is TRBJ1-1, with a tentative D call TRBD1 (5 bases). Germline CDR1 LGHNA, CDR2 YSLEER. This CDR3 has 14 amino acids. V lost 1 base and J 6 bases, leaving 12 bases between the germline ends. CDR3 coding DNA: TGCGCCAGCAGCCAAGCGGGACTGGTCGCTGAAGCTTTCTTT. Its translation: CASSQAGLVAEAFF.

The chain couples TRBV19 to TRBJ2-7; D unclear. Germline-derived CDR1 and CDR2 are LNHDA and SQIVND (reference sequence). V shed 3 bases and J shed 2 bases, with 11 bases lying between them. The CDR3 covers 14 residues. The CDR3, as DNA: TGTGCCAGTAGTATCGGAGAGGCGCCCTACGAGCAGTACTTC. Translating it yields CASSIGEAPYEQYF.

The chain combines TRBV7-9 with TRBJ2-5; D not certain. CDR1 and CDR2 from the germline V gene are SEHNR and FQNEAQ (reference sequence). The length of the CDR3 is 17 residues. V dropped 1 base and J dropped 0 bases, with 15 bases sitting between them. As DNA, the CDR3 is TGTGCCAGCAGCTTAGTGGCGGCGCTTTGGTACCAAGAGACCCAGTACTTC. This codes for CASSLVAALWYQETQYF.

The chain employs TRBV7-3 and TRBJ1-2, with TRBD1 as a possible D gene (6 bases). This CDR3 comprises 13 residues. Trimming took off 2 bases at V and 4 bases at J, with 8 bases between the two ends. CDR1 and CDR2 (germline): SGHTA, FQGTGA. The CDR3 DNA reads as TGTGCCAGCAGCTTAGCAGGGGCCTATGGCTACACCTTC. The encoded protein is CASSLAGAYGYTF.

This clone was picked up a small number of times. This chain joins TRBV6-4 and TRBJ2-1, with D possibly being TRBD2 (6 bases). The CDR3 covers 15 residues. Germline assignment: CDR1 MRHNA and CDR2 SNTAGT. V lost 2 bases, J lost 6 bases, and 14 bases lay in between. CDR3 residues: CASSDDITEGNEQFF. CDR3 DNA sequence: TGTGCCAGCAGTGACGATATTACGGAGGGCAATGAGCAGTTCTTC.

V gene TRBV7-8 combines with J gene TRBJ1-2; TRBD1 might be the D (5 bases). The CDR3 runs 14 residues. Per germline, CDR1 SGHVS and CDR2 FQNEAQ. Trimming cost V 5 bases and J 6 bases, with 16 bases left between them. The CDR3 DNA sequence: TGTGCCAGCAGCATAGGGGAGGGCTTAGATGGCTACACCTTC. Translation: CASSIGEGLDGYTF.

V and J are TRBV6-1 and TRBJ2-3; D unresolved. The CDR3 is made up of 15 amino acids. From germline, CDR1 is MNHNS and CDR2 SASEGT. Trimming took off 5 bases at V and 5 bases at J, with 17 bases between the two ends. DNA for the CDR3: TGTGCCAGCAGTTTGCCCGGGTCCACCGTAGATACGCAGTATTTT. It yields the protein CASSLPGSTVDTQYF.

V is TRBV5-1 and J is TRBJ1-3; 7 nucleotides agree with TRBD1. The CDR3 is 16 amino acids. V lost 4 bases to trimming and J lost 0 bases; unmatched junction nucleotides: 7. Per the germline V gene, CDR1 is SGHRS and CDR2 is YFSETQ. Written as DNA, the CDR3 is TGCGCCAGCAGCCTACCGGGACAGAACTCTGGAAACACCATATATTTT. Protein sequence: CASSLPGQNSGNTIYF.

This chain uses TRBV2 with TRBJ2-5; D remains ambiguous. The V end lost 7 bases, the J end lost 9 bases, and 12 bases lay between the germline ends. This CDR3 contains 11 residues. Germline lookup yields CDR1 SNHLY and CDR2 FYNNEI. The CDR3 sequence is CASTASIAQYF. CDR3 sequence (DNA): TGTGCCAGCACTGCTTCTATCGCCCAGTACTTC.

The chain joins TRBV15 to TRBJ1-5; D might be TRBD1 (6 bases). The V and J ends lost 1 base and 6 bases respectively, with 10 bases between them. The CDR3 loop spans 14 amino acids. Germline assignment: CDR1 LNHNV and CDR2 YYDKDF (reference sequence). CDR3 DNA sequence: TGTGCCACCAGCAGAGGGGGGCAGGTTCAGCCCCAGCATTTT. Protein: CATSRGGQVQPQHF.

This chain links TRBV5-4 with TRBJ1-2, with 7 bases fitting TRBD1. Trimming at V came to 3 bases and at J to 7 bases, leaving 3 bases not matched to a gene. CDR3 length equals 12 residues. Germline CDR1 is SGHNT and CDR2 is YYREEE (reference sequence). The CDR3 is CASSSTGFGYTF. DNA for the CDR3: TGTGCCAGCAGCTCGACAGGGTTTGGCTACACCTTC.

The J gene is TRBJ2-7, the V gene TRBV11-3, with 7 bases that match TRBD2. V shed 1 base, J shed 5 bases, and the junction held 11 bases outside the gene matches. CDR1 is SGHNT, CDR2 YENEEA, per germline. The CDR3 extends over 16 amino acids. In DNA form, the CDR3 reads TGTGCCAGCAGCTTAGGGTCAGCCGGGGGGATGAACGAGCAGTACTTC. Translating it yields CASSLGSAGGMNEQYF.

The chain is built from TRBV4-2 and TRBJ1-5, with D perhaps TRBD1 (6 bases). Germline lookup yields CDR1 LGHNA and CDR2 YNFKEQ. CDR3 length: 17 residues. The V end was cut by 0 bases, the J end by 2 bases, with 14 bases between. Here the CDR3 DNA reads TGTGCCAGCAGCCAAGAGGGGACACGGGTAGGCAATCAGCCCCAGCATTTT. Translating it yields CASSQEGTRVGNQPQHF.

The chain joins TRBV11-1 to TRBJ2-7; 8 bases are shared with TRBD1. CDR3 size: 15 residues. The V segment lost 5 bases and the J segment 1 base; nucleotides outside the gene matches: 7. The germline gives CDR1 SGHAT, CDR2 FQDESV (reference sequence). Here the CDR3 DNA reads TGTGCCAGCAGCAAATGGACAGGGAGATCCTACGAGCAGTACTTC. It codes for CASSKWTGRSYEQYF.

V usage is TRBV25-1 and J usage is TRBJ1-1, with TRBD1 matching over 8 bases. The CDR3 spans 14 residues. V shed 7 bases and J 8 bases; nucleotides not matched to a gene: 12. Germline V lookup: CDR1 MGHDK, CDR2 SYGVNS. Written as DNA, the CDR3 is TGTGCCAGCATAGGGAGACAGGGGTATAAGGAAGCTTTCTTT. This translates into CASIGRQGYKEAFF.

The rearrangement uses TRBV7-9 and TRBJ2-3; D is perhaps TRBD2 (6 bases). The CDR3 contains 15 residues. V lost 3 bases and J lost 1, with 11 bases in between. CDR1 is SEHNR and CDR2 is FQNEAQ in the germline V gene (reference sequence). This CDR3 is CASSLAGPRTDTQYF. DNA for the CDR3: TGTGCCAGCAGCTTGGCGGGACCCCGCACAGATACGCAGTATTTT.

V gene TRBV19 combines with J gene TRBJ1-1; D is ambiguous. Germline CDR1 reads LNHDA; CDR2 reads SQIVND (reference sequence). V was shortened by 1 base and J by 8 bases, with 17 bases between the two germline ends. This CDR3 has 15 residues. The CDR3 nucleotides are TGTGCCAGTAGTATAGCGGGGATACCCTACAGAGAAGCTTTCTTT. It specifies CASSIAGIPYREAFF.

The J gene is TRBJ2-7, the V gene TRBV30; 9 bases match TRBD1. Germline V gene sequence: CDR1 GTSNPN, CDR2 SVGIG (reference sequence). J was trimmed by 2 bases and V by 6 bases; bases with no gene match: 8. The CDR3 extends over 14 amino acids. The CDR3 protein is CACGTGTGTYEQYF. The CDR3 nucleotides read TGTGCCTGTGGGACCGGGACAGGGACCTACGAGCAGTACTTC.

The chain employs TRBV5-1 and TRBJ2-2, with 7 nucleotides matching TRBD2. CDR1 and CDR2 from the germline V gene are SGHRS and YFSETQ. This CDR3 is 15 amino acids long. J was trimmed by 4 bases and V by 2 bases; bases with no gene match: 5. This chain's CDR3 is CASSLSGGGTGELFF. The CDR3 DNA is TGCGCCAGCAGCTTATCGGGGGGAGGCACCGGGGAGCTGTTTTTT.

The chain has TRBV5-1 and TRBJ2-5, with D uncertain. From germline, CDR1 is SGHRS and CDR2 YFSETQ. The CDR3 has 16 amino acids. V was pared by 0 bases and J by 5 bases, with 17 bases between. The CDR3 spells CASSLDTTTRRETQYF. The CDR3 nucleotides read TGCGCCAGCAGCTTGGACACTACGACGCGACGGGAGACCCAGTACTTC.

This clone was seen only a few times. The chain is built from TRBV5-6 and TRBJ2-5; 13 bases are shared with TRBD2. Germline V gene lookup returns CDR1 SGHDT and CDR2 YYEEEE. V lost 2 bases to trimming and J lost 5 bases; unmatched junction nucleotides: 3. The CDR3 has 15 residues. CDR3 DNA sequence: TGTGCCAGCAGCTTACTAGCGGGGGGGGTGGAGACCCAGTACTTC. It is translated as CASSLLAGGVETQYF.